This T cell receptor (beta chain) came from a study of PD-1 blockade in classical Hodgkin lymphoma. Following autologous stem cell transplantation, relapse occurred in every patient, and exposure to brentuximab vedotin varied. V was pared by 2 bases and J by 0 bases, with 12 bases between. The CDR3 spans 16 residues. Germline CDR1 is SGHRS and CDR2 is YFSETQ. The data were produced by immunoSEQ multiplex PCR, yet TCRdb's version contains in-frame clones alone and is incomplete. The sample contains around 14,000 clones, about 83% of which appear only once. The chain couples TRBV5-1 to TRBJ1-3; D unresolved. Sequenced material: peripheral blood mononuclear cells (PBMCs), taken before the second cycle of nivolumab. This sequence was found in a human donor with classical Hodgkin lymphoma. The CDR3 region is CASSFGRSHSGNTIYF. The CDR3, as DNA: TGCGCCAGCAGCTTCGGGCGAAGCCACTCTGGAAACACCATATATTTT.